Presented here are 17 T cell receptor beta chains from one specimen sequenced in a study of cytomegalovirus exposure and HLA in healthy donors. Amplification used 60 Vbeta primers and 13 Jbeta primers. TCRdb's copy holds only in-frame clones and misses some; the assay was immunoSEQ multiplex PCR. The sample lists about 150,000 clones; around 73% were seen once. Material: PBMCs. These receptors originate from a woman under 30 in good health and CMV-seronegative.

Here the CDR3 DNA reads TGTGCCAGCAGCCCTTCGGGGCTAGCGGGGGCCGAGCAGTACTTC. It is translated as CASSPSGLAGAEQYF. The V call is TRBV7-3, the J call TRBJ2-7, with 10 bases matching TRBD2. J lost 6 bases, V lost 5 bases, and 10 bases had no gene match. Per germline, CDR1 SGHTA and CDR2 FQGTGA. This CDR3 has 15 residues.

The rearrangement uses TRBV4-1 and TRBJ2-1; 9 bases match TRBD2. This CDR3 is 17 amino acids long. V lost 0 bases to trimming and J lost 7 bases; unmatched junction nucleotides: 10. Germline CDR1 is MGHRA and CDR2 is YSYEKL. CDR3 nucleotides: TGCGCCAGCAGCCAAGATCCCGGGACTAGCCTCCGTAATGAGCAGTTCTTC. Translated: CASSQDPGTSLRNEQFF.

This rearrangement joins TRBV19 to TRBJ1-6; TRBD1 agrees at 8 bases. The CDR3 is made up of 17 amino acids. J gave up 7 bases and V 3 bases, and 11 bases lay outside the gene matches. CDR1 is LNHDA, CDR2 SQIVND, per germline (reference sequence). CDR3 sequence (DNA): TGTGCCAGTAGTATTCTTCCGCAGGGGGCTGAGAATTCACCCCTCCACTTT. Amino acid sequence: CASSILPQGAENSPLHF.

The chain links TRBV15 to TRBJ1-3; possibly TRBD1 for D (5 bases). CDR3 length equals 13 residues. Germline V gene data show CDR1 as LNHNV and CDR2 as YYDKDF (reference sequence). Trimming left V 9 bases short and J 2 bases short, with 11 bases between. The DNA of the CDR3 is TGTGCCACGTACAAAGGGGCTGGAAACACCATATATTTT. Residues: CATYKGAGNTIYF.

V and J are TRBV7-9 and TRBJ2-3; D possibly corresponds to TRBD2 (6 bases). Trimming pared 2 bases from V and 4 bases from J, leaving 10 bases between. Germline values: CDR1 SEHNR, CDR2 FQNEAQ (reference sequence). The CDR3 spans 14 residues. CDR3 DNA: TGTGCCAGCAGCTTATCATCTAGCGCAGATACGCAGTATTTT. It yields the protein CASSLSSSADTQYF.

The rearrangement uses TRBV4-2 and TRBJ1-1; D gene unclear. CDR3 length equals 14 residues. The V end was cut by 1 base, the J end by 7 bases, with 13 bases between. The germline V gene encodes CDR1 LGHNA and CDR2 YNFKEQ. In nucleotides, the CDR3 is TGTGCCAGCAGCCAAGGGGTTAGCCACGTTGAAGCTTTCTTT. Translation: CASSQGVSHVEAFF.

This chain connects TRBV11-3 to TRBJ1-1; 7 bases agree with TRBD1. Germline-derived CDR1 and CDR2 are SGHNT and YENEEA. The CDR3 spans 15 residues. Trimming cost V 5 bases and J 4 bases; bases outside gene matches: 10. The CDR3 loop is CASSPTRDSRTEAFF. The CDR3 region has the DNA TGTGCCAGCAGCCCAACCCGGGACAGCCGCACTGAAGCTTTCTTT.

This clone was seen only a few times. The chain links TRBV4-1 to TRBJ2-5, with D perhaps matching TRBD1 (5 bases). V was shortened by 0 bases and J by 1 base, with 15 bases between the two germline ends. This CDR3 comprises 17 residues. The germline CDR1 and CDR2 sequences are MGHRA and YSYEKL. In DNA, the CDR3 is TGCGCCAGCAGCCAAGAACCCCGGGTGACAGTCCAAGAGACCCAGTACTTC. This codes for CASSQEPRVTVQETQYF.

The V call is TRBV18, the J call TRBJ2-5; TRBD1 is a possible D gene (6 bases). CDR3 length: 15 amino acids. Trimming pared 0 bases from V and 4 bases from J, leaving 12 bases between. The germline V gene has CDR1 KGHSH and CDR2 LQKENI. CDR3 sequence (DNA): TGTGCCAGCTCACCACCGGTCAGGGGTTTAGAGACCCAGTACTTC. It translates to CASSPPVRGLETQYF.

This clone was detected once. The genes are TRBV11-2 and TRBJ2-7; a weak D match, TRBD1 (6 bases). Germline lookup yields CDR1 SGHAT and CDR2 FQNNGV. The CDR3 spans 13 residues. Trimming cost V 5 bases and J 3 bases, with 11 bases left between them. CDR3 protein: CASSIRDNYEQYF. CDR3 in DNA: TGTGCCAGCAGCATTCGGGACAACTACGAGCAGTACTTC.

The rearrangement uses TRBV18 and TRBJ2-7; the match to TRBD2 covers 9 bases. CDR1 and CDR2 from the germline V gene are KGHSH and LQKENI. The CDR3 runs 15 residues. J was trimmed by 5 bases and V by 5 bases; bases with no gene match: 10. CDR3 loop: CASSALAGSDHEQYV. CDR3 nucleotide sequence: TGTGCCAGCTCAGCCCTAGCGGGGTCAGACCACGAGCAGTACGTC.

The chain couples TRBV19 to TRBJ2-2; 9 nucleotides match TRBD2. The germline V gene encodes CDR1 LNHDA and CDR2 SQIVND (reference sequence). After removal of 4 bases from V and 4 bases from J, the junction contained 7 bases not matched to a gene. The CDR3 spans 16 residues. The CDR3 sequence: CASSSGLAGLTGELFF. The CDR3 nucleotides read TGTGCCAGTAGTAGCGGCCTAGCGGGACTCACCGGGGAGCTGTTTTTT. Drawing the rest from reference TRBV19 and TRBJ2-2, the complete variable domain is DGGITQSPKYLFRKEGQNVTLSCEQNLNHDAMYWYRQDPGQGLRLIYYSQIVNDFQKGDIAEGYSVSREKKESFPLTVTSAQKNPTAFYLCASSSGLAGLTGELFFGEGSRLTVL.

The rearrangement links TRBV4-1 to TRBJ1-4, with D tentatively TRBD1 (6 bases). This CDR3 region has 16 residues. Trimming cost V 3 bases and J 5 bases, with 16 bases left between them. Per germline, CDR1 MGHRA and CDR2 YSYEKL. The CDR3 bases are TGCGCCAGCAGCCAGACCCTCGACAGGCAGAATGAAAAACTGTTTTTT. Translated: CASSQTLDRQNEKLFF.

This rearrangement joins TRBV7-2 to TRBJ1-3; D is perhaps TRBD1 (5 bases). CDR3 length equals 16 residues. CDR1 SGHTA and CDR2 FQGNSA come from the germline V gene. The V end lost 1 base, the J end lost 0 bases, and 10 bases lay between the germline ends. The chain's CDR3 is CASSLVTGGSGNTIYF. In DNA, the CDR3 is TGTGCCAGCAGCTTAGTAACCGGGGGCTCTGGAAACACCATATATTTT.

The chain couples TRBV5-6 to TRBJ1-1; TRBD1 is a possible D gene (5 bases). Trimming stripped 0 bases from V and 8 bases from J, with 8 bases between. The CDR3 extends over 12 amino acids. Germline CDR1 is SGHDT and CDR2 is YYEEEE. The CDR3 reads CASSLGRGEAFF. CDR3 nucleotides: TGTGCCAGCAGCTTGGGGAGGGGAGAAGCTTTCTTT.

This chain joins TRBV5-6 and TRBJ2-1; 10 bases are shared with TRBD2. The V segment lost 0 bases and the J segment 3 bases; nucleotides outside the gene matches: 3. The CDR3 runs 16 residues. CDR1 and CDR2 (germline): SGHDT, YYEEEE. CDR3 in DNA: TGTGCCAGCAGCTTGGAAGCGGGGGGGTACTACAATGAGCAGTTCTTC. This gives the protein CASSLEAGGYYNEQFF.

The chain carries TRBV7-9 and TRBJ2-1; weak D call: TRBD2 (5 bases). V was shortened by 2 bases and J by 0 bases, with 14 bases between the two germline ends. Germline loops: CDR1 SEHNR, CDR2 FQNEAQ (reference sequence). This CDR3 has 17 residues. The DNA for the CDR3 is TGTGCCAGCAGCTTAAGAGGGTCGCGGAGCTCCTACAATGAGCAGTTCTTC. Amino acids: CASSLRGSRSSYNEQFF. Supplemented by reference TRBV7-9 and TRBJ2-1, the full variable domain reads DTGVSQNPRHKITKRGQNVTFRCDPISEHNRLYWYRQTLGQGPEFLTYFQNEAQLEKSRLLSDRFSAERPKGSFSTLEIQRTEQGDSAMYLCASSLRGSRSSYNEQFFGPGTRLTVL.